This T cell receptor (beta chain) was identified in a study of PD-L1 blockade in urothelial cancer. Findings and caveats of the study: Blood TCR clonality below the median before treatment was a predictor of better survival.

Time point of the sample: peripheral blood 6 weeks after treatment start. Clones were read by immunoSEQ multiplex PCR, and TCRdb kept only the in-frame ones, dropping some. The sample lists 95,000 to 150,000 clones; about 82% were seen once. V shed 4 bases and J shed 2 bases, with 12 bases lying between them. CDR1 is GTSNPN, CDR2 SVGIG, per germline (reference sequence). The CDR3 totals 13 residues. Turning to this clone: Its cognate antigen is unknown.

This TCR was sampled from a man aged 45 to 65 with urothelial cancer. The rearrangement uses TRBV30 and TRBJ2-7; D is unresolved. Specimen: PBMCs, collected around atezolizumab (anti-PD-L1) treatment. The CDR3 DNA reads TGTGCCTGGAATTTGGGCACCGCCTACGAGCAGTACTTC. Its protein product is CAWNLGTAYEQYF. Based on the CDR3 plus reference TRBV30 and TRBJ2-7, the full variable domain is SQTIHQWPATLVQPVGSPLSLECTVEGTSNPNLYWYRQAAGRGLQLLFYSVGIGQISSEVPQNLSASRPQDRQFILSSKKLLLSDSGFYLCAWNLGTAYEQYFGPGTRLTVT.